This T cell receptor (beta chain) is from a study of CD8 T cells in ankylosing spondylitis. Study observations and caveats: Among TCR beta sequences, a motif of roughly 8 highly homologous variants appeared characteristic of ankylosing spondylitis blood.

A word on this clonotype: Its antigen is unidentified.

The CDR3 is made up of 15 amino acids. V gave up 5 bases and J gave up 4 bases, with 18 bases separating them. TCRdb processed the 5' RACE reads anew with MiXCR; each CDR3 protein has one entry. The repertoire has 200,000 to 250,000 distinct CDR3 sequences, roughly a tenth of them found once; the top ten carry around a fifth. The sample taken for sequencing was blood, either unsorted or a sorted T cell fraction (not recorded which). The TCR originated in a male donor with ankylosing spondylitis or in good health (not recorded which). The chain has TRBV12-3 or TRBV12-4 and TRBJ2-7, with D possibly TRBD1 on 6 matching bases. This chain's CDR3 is CASSADGQTHYEQYF. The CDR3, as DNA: TGTGCCAGCAGTGCTGACGGACAGACCCATTACGAGCAGTACTTC.